A selection of T cell receptor beta chains follows, all from one sample in a study of long-term antiretroviral therapy in people with HIV. Produced via immunoSEQ multiplex PCR; TCRdb's table is partial and in-frame only. The sample lists over 35,000 clones, approximately 94% occurring once. The sequences come from unsorted PBMCs, collected roughly 9.4 years after starting antiretroviral therapy. The receptors come from a man aged 25-40 years with HIV. CDR3s include the opening cysteine and the closing phenylalanine or tryptophan. Each record gives: clone size, J gene, D gene, V gene, CDR3 DNA, CDR3 protein. D genes are given only for firm matches. Clone size is stated in some rows and not others, as once, few, many or a class when expanded.

. TRBJ2-7 . TRBV30 TGTGCCTGGGGAGCTGGCTACGAGCAGTACTTC CAWGAGYEQYF
once TRBJ2-1 . TRBV2 TGTGCCAGCAGTGGGGACTCCCGTGAGCAGTTCTTC CASSGDSREQFF
. TRBJ1-5 TRBD1 TRBV4-1 TGCGCCAGCAGCCAATGGGACAGCTACAATCAGCCCCAGCATTTT CASSQWDSYNQPQHF
once TRBJ1-6 . TRBV16 TGTGCCAGCAGCCAATGGTCGGGGTCCAATAATTCACCCCTCCACTTT CASSQWSGSNNSPLHF
few TRBJ1-1 . TRBV18 TGTGCCAGCTCACCAACCAACACTGAAGCTTTCTTT CASSPTNTEAFF
. TRBJ1-2 . TRBV28 TGTGCCAGCAGTTTATTTTCGGAGTTGGGATTGCAGGGATGGGGCTACACCTTC CASSLFSELGLQGWGYTF
. TRBJ2-2 . TRBV6-5 TGTGCCACAAAACACGAACCGAATACCGGGGAGCTGTTTTTT CATKHEPNTGELFF
. TRBJ2-5 . TRBV2 TGTGCCACCCGAGGGGCAAAACAAGAGACCCAGTACTTC CATRGAKQETQYF
. TRBJ1-5 TRBD1 TRBV28 TGTGCCAGCAGTTATCAGACAGGGAGTCAGCCCCAGCATTTT CASSYQTGSQPQHF
. TRBJ1-2 TRBD1 TRBV27 TGTGCCAGCAGTCCAGGGGGCGCGTTTGGCTACACCTTC CASSPGGAFGYTF
. TRBJ2-7 TRBD1 TRBV6-5 TGTGCCAGCACTTACAGGGGTTCCTACGAGCAGTACTTC CASTYRGSYEQYF
. TRBJ1-5 . TRBV27 TGTGCCAGCAGTTTATACGCCGCTAATCAGCCCCAGCATTTT CASSLYAANQPQHF
. TRBJ1-1 . TRBV28 TGTGCCAGCAGCTCTACGTCTCACGACACTGAAGCTTTCTTT CASSSTSHDTEAFF
. TRBJ2-5 TRBD1 TRBV6-5 TGTGCCAGCAGTTACGGGACAGGGCCCTCCCAAGAGACCCAGTACTTC CASSYGTGPSQETQYF
. TRBJ1-6 . TRBV7-9 TGTGCCAGCAGCGGGGGGGGCGGAAGCTCCTATAATTCACCCCTCCACTTT CASSGGGGSSYNSPLHF
once TRBJ1-1 . TRBV7-9 TGTGCCAGCAGGGGTGGGGGTGAAGCTTTCTTT CASRGGGEAFF
. TRBJ1-3 . TRBV5-1 TGCGCCAGCGCTCAGGGAGGGGACTTCTCTGGAAACACCATATATTTT CASAQGGDFSGNTIYF
once TRBJ1-2 . TRBV18 TGTGCCAGCTCACCATCAGGTGAGAGGCCCGTGGGAGGCTACACCTTC CASSPSGERPVGGYTF
. TRBJ2-7 TRBD1 TRBV28 TGTGCCAGCAGTACCCGGACAGGGTTGGCGTACGAGCAGTACTTC CASSTRTGLAYEQYF
. TRBJ2-5 . TRBV18 TGTGCCAGCTCACCTGCCCTAGAGGAGACCCAGTACTTC CASSPALEETQYF
once TRBJ2-7 . TRBV30 TGTGCCTGGAGTGTAACCAGCTACGAGCAGTACTTC CAWSVTSYEQYF
. TRBJ2-3 . TRBV27 TGTGCCAGCAGTTCCTTATCTCGGGGGAGAAGGACAGATACGCAGTATTTT CASSSLSRGRRTDTQYF
. TRBJ2-7 . TRBV2 TGTGCCAGCAGTGAAAGGCCCGCTGGGCAGCCAGTCTACGAGCAGTACTTC CASSERPAGQPVYEQYF
. TRBJ2-6 . TRBV28 TGTGCCAGCACCCCTGGCCCTCATTCTGGGGCCAACGTCCTGACTTTC CASTPGPHSGANVLTF
. TRBJ1-1 . TRBV18 TGTGCCAGCTCACCTTCAATGAATGGGAACACTGAAGCTTTCTTT CASSPSMNGNTEAFF
. TRBJ1-1 . TRBV7-9 TGTGCCAGCAGCCCCCTGGTGCGGGACACTGAAGCTTTCTTT CASSPLVRDTEAFF
. TRBJ1-1 . TRBV10-3 TGTGCCATCAGTGACTCCGGTCTGGGCAACACTGAAGCTTTCTTT CAISDSGLGNTEAFF
. TRBJ1-3 . TRBV18 TGTGCCAGCTCAACAACCCCCGATACGGCGAGTGGAAACACCATATATTTT CASSTTPDTASGNTIYF
. TRBJ2-7 TRBD1 TRBV10-3 TGTGCCATCAGCGACAGGGACGGGTTCGAGCAGTACTTC CAISDRDGFEQYF
. TRBJ2-3 TRBD2 TRBV7-9 TGTGCCAGCAGCCCACTAGCGGGGGATCGGTATTTT CASSPLAGDRYF
. TRBJ1-5 TRBD1 TRBV19 TGTGCCAGTAGTATCGGTCCTTTGATTCAGGACAGGGTCAACAATTTCAATCAGCCCCAGCATTTT CASSIGPLIQDRVNNFNQPQHF
. TRBJ1-1 . TRBV11-2 TGTGCCAGCAGCTTAACGGCGGGGTACACTGAAGCTTTCTTT CASSLTAGYTEAFF
. TRBJ2-1 . TRBV7-9 TGTGCCAGCAGCTCGGGCGGTTACTACAATGAGCAGTTCTTC CASSSGGYYNEQFF
. TRBJ2-7 . TRBV30 TGTGCCTGGAGTGTTTCTGGCTACGAGCAGTACTTC CAWSVSGYEQYF
. TRBJ2-6 . TRBV2 TGTGCCAGCAGGGGACGCGGGCTATCTGGGGCCAACGTCCTGACTTTC CASRGRGLSGANVLTF
few TRBJ1-2 TRBD1 TRBV7-9 TGTGCCAGCAGTGGCGGGATCCGACAGGGCTATGGCTACACCTTC CASSGGIRQGYGYTF
. TRBJ1-3 . TRBV4-1 TGCGCCAGCAGCCGCGGACAGCAGTCATCTGGAAACACCATATATTTT CASSRGQQSSGNTIYF
. TRBJ1-2 TRBD1 TRBV5-6 TGTGCCAGCAGCTTGAACAGGGGCGGCTACACCTTC CASSLNRGGYTF
once TRBJ2-1 TRBD2 TRBV19 TGTGCCAGTAGTATACCCGAACCGGGACTAGCGGGGGGTACTATGATCTTC CASSIPEPGLAGGTMIF
once TRBJ2-2 TRBD2 TRBV2 TGTGCCAGCATCCCCGAGGCTAGCGGGAGCACCGGGGAGCTGTTTTTT CASIPEASGSTGELFF
few TRBJ2-1 . TRBV5-1 TGCGCCAGCAGCCCGGTTTCAAACCCCTACAATGAGCAGTTCTTC CASSPVSNPYNEQFF
. TRBJ2-2 . TRBV19 TGTGCCACGAAGAAGACGGGAGTCGGGGAGCTGTTTTTT CATKKTGVGELFF
. TRBJ1-2 . TRBV2 TGTGCCAGCAGGGAGGAGCGTCTCTCTGGCTACACCTTC CASREERLSGYTF
. TRBJ2-2 TRBD1 TRBV7-9 TGTGCCAGCAGCCTAGGACAGGGAGTTGACGGGGAGCTGTTTTTT CASSLGQGVDGELFF
. TRBJ2-3 . TRBV19 TGTGCCAGTAGTATGGAGCCCTTGGGCGGAGATACGCAGTATTTT CASSMEPLGGDTQYF
. TRBJ1-1 TRBD1 TRBV7-7 TGTGCTAGCAGCCCGATGACAGGGGGCTTTAACACTGAAGCTTTCTTT CASSPMTGGFNTEAFF
. TRBJ2-1 TRBD1 TRBV9 TGTGCCAGCAGCGTCCGGGACAGGAGCTCCTACAATGAGCAGTTCTTC CASSVRDRSSYNEQFF
. TRBJ1-6 . TRBV28 TGTGCCAGCAGTCCCACTAACCTCGGGGAGAATTCACCCCTCCACTTT CASSPTNLGENSPLHF
. TRBJ2-2 . TRBV2 TGTGCCAGCAGGGGTAGGGCGGGCACCGGGGAGCTGTTTTTT CASRGRAGTGELFF
. TRBJ1-6 TRBD1 TRBV5-5 TGTGCCAGCAGCCACAATCGACAGGGACTAGGTTCACCCCTCCACTTT CASSHNRQGLGSPLHF
. TRBJ2-2 TRBD1 TRBV7-6 TGTGCCAGCAGCTTAGCTAGGCAGGGGGAGACCGGGGAGCTGTTTTTT CASSLARQGETGELFF
. TRBJ2-2 TRBD1 TRBV28 TGTGCCAGCAGTAAGCCATTATATCGACAGGGCTCGAACACCGGGGAGCTGTTTTTT CASSKPLYRQGSNTGELFF
. TRBJ2-3 . TRBV9 TGTGCCAGCAGCGAGTCCCCGGGGGCGGGGCAAGATACGCAGTATTTT CASSESPGAGQDTQYF